This T cell receptor beta chain was sequenced during a study of T cells after yellow fever vaccination. Study-wide background: Preparation of fractions with low cell numbers was performed using SMART-Seq v4 Ultra Low Input.

TCRdb fed the 5' RACE reads into MiXCR, producing one record per CDR3 protein. The sample includes a few hundred thousand distinct CDR3 sequences, about an eighth of them seen just once. The CDR3 sequence is 15 residues long. Germline assignment: CDR1 MNHEY and CDR2 SVGEGT. V was shortened by 0 bases and J by 8 bases, with 14 bases between the two germline ends. This receptor was taken from a young man who received the YFV17D yellow fever vaccine. This sample comprised CD4+ T cells sorted from PBMCs, obtained 45 days after the yellow fever booster vaccination. V usage is TRBV6-2 or TRBV6-3 and J usage is TRBJ2-1, with D perhaps assigned TRBD1 or TRBD2 (5 bases each). The CDR3 nucleotides are TGTGCCAGCAGTTACTCGAGGGTTCGGACACATGAGCAGTTCTTC. This sequence encodes CASSYSRVRTHEQFF.